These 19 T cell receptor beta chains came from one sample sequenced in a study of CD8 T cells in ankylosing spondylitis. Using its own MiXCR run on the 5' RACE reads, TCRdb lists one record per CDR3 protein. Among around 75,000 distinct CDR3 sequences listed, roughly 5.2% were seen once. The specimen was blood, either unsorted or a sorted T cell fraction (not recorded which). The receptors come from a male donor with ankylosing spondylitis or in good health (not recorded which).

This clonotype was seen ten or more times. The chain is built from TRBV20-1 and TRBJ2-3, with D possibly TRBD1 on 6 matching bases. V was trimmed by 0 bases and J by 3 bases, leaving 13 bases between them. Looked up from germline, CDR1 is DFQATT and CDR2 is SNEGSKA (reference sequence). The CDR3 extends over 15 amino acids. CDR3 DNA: TGCAGTGCTAGAGATTTTTCGAGGGGGACAGATACGCAGTATTTT. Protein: CSARDFSRGTDTQYF.

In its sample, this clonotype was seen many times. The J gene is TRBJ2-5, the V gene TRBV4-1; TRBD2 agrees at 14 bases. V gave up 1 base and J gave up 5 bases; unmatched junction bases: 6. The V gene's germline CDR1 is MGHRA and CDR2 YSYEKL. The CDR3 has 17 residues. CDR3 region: CASSQGRLAGGRETQYF. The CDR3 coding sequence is TGCGCCAGCAGCCAAGGGAGACTAGCGGGGGGGCGGGAGACCCAGTACTTC.

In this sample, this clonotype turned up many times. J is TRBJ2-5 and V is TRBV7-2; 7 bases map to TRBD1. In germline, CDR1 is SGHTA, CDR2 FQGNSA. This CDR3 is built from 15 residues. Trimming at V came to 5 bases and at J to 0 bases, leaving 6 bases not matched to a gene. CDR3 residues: CASSPFGTDQETQYF. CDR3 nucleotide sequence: TGTGCCAGCAGCCCTTTCGGGACAGACCAAGAGACCCAGTACTTC.

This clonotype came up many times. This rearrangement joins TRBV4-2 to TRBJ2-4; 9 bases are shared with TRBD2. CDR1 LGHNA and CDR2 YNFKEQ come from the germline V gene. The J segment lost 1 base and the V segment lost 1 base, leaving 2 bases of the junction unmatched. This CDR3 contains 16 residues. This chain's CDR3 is CASSQGGGDAKNIQYF. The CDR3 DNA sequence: TGTGCCAGCAGCCAAGGCGGGGGGGATGCCAAAAACATTCAGTACTTC.

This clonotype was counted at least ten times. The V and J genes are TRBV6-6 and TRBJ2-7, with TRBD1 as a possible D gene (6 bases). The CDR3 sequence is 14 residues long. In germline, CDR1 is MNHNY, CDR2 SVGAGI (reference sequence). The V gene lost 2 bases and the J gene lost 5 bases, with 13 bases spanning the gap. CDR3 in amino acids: CASSYGGHVNEQYF. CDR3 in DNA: TGTGCCAGCAGTTACGGGGGACATGTCAACGAGCAGTACTTC.

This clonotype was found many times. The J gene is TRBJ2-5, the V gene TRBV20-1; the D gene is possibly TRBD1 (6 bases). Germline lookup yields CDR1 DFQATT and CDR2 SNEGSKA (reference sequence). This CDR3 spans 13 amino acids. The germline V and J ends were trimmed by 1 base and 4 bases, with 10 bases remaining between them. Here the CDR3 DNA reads TGCAGTGCTAGAGCGACAGGTATAGAGACCCAGTACTTC. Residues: CSARATGIETQYF.

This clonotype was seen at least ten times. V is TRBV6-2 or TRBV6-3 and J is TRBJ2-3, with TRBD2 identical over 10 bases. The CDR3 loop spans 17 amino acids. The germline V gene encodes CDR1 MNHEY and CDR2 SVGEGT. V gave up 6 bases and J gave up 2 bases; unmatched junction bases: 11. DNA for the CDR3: TGTGCCAGCAGCTCCACCCTCCTAGCGGGGGTCACAGATACGCAGTATTTT. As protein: CASSSTLLAGVTDTQYF.

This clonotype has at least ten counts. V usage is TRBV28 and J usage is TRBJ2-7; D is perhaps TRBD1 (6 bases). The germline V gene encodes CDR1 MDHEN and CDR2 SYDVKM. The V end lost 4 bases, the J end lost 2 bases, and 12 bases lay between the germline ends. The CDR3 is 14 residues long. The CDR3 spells CASSSGTMAYEQYF. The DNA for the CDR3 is TGTGCCAGCAGTTCCGGGACAATGGCCTACGAGCAGTACTTC. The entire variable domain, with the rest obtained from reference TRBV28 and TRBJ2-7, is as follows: DVKVTQSSRYLVKRTGEKVFLECVQDMDHENMFWYRQDPGLGLRLIYFSYDVKMKEKGDIPEGYSVSREKKERFSLILESASTNQTSMYLCASSSGTMAYEQYFGPGTRLTVT.

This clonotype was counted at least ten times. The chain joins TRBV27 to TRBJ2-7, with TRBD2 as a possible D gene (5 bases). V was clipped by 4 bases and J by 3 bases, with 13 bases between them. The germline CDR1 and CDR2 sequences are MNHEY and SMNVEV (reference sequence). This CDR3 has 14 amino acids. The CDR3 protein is CASSSQRNYYEQYF. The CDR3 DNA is TGTGCCAGCAGTTCCCAGCGGAATTACTACGAGCAGTACTTC.

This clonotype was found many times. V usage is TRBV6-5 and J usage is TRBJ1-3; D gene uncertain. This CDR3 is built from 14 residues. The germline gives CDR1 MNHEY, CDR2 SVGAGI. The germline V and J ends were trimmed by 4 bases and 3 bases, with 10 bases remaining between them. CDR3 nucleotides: TGTGCCAGCAGTTCTACAGCCCTTGGAAACACCATATATTTT. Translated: CASSSTALGNTIYF.

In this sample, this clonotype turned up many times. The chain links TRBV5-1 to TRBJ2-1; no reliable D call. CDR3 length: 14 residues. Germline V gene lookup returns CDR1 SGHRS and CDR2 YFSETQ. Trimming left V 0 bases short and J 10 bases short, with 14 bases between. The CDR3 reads CASSLGGYNTEQFF. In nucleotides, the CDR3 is TGCGCCAGCAGCTTGGGCGGATACAATACGGAGCAGTTCTTC.

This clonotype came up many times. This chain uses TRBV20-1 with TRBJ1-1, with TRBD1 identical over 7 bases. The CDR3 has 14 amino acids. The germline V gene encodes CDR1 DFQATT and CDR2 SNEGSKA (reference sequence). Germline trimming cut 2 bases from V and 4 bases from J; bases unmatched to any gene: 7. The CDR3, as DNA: TGCAGTGCTAGACGGGACAGTCGGGGCACTGAAGCTTTCTTT. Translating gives CSARRDSRGTEAFF.

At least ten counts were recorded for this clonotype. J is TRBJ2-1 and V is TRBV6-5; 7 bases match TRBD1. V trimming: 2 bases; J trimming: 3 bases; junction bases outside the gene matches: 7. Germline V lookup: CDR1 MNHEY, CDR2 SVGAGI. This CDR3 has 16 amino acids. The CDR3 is CASSYDPGTVYNEQFF. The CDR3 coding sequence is TGTGCCAGCAGTTACGATCCCGGGACAGTCTACAATGAGCAGTTCTTC.

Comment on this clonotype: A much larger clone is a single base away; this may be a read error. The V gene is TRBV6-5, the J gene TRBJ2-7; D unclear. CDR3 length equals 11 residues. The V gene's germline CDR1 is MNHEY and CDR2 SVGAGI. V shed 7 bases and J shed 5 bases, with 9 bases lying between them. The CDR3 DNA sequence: TGTGCCAGCAAATGCGGCCACGAGCAGTACTTC. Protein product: CASKCGHEQYF.

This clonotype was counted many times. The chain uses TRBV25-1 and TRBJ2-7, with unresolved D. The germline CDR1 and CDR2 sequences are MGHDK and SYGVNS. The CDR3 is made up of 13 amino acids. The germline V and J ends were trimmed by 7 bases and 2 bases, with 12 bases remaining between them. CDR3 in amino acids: CASNSGVTYEQYF. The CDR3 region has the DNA TGTGCCAGCAATTCTGGGGTTACCTACGAGCAGTACTTC.

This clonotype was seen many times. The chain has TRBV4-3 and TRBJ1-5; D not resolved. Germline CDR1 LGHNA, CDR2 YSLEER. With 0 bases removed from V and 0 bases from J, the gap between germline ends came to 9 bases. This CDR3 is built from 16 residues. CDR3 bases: TGCGCCAGCAGCCAAGATTCCGCGGGTAGCAATCAGCCCCAGCATTTT. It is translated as CASSQDSAGSNQPQHF.

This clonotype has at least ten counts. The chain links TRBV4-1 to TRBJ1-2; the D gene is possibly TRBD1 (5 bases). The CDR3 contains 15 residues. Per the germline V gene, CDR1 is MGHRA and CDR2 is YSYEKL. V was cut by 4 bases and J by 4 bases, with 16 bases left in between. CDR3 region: CASSPEDTGFYGYTF. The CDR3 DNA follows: TGCGCCAGCAGCCCTGAAGATACAGGTTTCTATGGCTACACCTTC.

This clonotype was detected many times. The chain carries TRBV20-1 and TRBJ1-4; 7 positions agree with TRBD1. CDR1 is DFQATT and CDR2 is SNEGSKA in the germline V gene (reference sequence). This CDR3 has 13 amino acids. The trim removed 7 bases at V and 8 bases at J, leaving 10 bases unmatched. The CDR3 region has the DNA TGCAGTGTGTTGGAGGGGGCGATCGAAAAACTGTTTTTT. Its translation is CSVLEGAIEKLFF.

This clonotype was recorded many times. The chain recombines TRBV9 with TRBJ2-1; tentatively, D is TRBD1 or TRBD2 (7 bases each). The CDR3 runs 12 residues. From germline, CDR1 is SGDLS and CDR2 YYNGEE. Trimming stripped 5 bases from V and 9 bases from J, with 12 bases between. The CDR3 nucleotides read TGTGCCAGCAGTCAGGGGGGGAGTGAGCAGTTCTTC. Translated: CASSQGGSEQFF.